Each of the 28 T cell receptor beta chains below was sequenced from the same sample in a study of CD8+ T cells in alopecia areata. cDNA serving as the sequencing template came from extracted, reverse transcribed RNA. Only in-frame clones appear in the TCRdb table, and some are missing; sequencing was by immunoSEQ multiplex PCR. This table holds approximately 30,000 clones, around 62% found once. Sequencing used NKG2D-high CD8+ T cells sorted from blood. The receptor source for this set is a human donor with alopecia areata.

The chain's CDR3 is CSVEGSSGGAYEQYF. The CDR3 DNA is TGCAGCGTTGAAGGGTCTAGCGGGGGGGCCTACGAGCAGTACTTC. This chain links TRBV29-1 with TRBJ2-7; 12 bases match TRBD2. V gave up 1 base and J gave up 2 bases; unmatched junction bases: 3. The CDR3 is 15 residues long. CDR1 and CDR2 from the germline V gene are SQVTM and ANQGSEA.

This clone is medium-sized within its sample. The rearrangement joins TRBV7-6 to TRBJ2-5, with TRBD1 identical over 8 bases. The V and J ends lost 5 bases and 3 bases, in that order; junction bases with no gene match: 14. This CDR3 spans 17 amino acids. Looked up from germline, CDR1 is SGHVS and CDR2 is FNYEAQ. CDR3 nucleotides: TGTGCCAGCAGCCCTCTCCTCCCGGACAGGGCAGAAGAGACCCAGTACTTC. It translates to CASSPLLPDRAEETQYF.

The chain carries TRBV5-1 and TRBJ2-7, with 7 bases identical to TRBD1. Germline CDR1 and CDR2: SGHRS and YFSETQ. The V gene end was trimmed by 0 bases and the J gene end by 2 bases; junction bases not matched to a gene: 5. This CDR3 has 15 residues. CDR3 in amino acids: CASSLAAGGTYEQYF. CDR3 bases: TGCGCCAGCAGCTTGGCGGCAGGGGGAACCTACGAGCAGTACTTC.

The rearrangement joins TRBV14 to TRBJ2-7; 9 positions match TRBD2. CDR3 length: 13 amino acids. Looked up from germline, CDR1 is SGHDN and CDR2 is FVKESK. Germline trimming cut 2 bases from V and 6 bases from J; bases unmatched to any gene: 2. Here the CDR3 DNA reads TGTGCCAGCAGCCAACTAGCGGGGCTCGAGCAGTACTTC. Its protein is CASSQLAGLEQYF.

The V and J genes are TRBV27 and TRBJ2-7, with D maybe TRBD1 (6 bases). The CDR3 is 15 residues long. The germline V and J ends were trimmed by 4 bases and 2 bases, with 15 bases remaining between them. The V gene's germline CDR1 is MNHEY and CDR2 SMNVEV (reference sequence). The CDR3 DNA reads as TGTGCCAGCAGTTACAACGGTGGACAGACCTACGAGCAGTACTTC. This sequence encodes CASSYNGGQTYEQYF.

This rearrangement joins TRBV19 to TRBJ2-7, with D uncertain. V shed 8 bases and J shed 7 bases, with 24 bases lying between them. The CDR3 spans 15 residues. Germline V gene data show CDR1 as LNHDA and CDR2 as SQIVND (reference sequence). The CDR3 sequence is CASGNSPVELDEQYF. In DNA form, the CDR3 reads TGTGCCAGTGGGAACTCTCCGGTGGAACTTGATGAGCAGTACTTC.

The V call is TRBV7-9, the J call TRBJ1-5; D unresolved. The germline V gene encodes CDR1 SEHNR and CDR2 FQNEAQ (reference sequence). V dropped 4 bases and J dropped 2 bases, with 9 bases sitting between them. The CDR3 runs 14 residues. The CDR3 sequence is CASSSSWGNQPQHF. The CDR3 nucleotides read TGTGCCAGCAGCTCGAGTTGGGGCAATCAGCCCCAGCATTTT. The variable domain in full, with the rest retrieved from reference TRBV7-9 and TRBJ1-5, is DTGVSQNPRHKITKRGQNVTFRCDPISEHNRLYWYRQTLGQGPEFLTYFQNEAQLEKSRLLSDRFSAERPKGSFSTLEIQRTEQGDSAMYLCASSSSWGNQPQHFGDGTRLSIL.

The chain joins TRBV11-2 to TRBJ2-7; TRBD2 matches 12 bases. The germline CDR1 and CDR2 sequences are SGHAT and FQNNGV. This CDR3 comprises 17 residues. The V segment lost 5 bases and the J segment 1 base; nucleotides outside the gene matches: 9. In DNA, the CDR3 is TGTGCCAGCAGCGACTACACGACTAGCGGGAGTTCCTACGAGCAGTACTTC. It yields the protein CASSDYTTSGSSYEQYF.

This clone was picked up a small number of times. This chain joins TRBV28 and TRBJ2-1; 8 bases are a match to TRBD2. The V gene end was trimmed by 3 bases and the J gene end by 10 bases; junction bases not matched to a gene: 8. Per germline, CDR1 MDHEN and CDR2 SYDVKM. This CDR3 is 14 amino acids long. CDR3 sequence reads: CASSLDGRAWEQFF. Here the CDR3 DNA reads TGTGCCAGCAGTTTGGACGGGAGGGCCTGGGAGCAGTTCTTC.

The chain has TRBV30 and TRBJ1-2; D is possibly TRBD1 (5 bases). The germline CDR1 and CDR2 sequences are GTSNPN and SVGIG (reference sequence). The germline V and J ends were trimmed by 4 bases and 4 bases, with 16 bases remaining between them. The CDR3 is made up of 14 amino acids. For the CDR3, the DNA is TGTGCCTGGAATTCCAACCGGGGGATCTATGGCTACACCTTC. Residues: CAWNSNRGIYGYTF.

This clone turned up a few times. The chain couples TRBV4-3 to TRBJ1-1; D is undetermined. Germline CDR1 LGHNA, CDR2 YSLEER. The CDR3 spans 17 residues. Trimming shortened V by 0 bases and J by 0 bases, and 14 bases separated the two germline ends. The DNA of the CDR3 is TGCGCCAGCAGCCAAGATCCCCATGGGCATCTGAACACTGAAGCTTTCTTT. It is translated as CASSQDPHGHLNTEAFF.

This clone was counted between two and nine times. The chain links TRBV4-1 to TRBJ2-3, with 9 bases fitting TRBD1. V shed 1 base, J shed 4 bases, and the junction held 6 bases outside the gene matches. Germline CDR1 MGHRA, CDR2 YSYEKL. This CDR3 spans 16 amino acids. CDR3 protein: CASSQVGQGISDTQYF. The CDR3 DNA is TGCGCCAGCAGCCAAGTGGGACAGGGCATCTCAGATACGCAGTATTTT.

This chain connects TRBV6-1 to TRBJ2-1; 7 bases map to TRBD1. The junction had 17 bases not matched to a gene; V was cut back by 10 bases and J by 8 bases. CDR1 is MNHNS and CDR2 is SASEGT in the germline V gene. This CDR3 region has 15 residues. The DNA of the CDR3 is TGTGCCAACTCCCGGACAGGCTTGGCTGAAGATGAGCAGTTCTTC. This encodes CANSRTGLAEDEQFF.

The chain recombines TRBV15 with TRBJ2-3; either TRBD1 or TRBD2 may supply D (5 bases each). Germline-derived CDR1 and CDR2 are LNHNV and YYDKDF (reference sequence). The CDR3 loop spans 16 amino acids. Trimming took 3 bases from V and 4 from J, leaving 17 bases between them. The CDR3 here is CATSSRRDPGPDTQYF. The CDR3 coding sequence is TGTGCCACCAGCAGCAGACGGGACCCCGGACCAGATACGCAGTATTTT.

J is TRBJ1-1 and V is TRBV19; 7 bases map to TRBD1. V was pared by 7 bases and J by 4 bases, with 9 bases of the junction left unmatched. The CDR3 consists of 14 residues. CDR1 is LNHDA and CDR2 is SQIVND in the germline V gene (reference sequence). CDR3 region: CASTRQGPSTEAFF. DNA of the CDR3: TGTGCCAGTACTCGACAGGGCCCCTCCACTGAAGCTTTCTTT.

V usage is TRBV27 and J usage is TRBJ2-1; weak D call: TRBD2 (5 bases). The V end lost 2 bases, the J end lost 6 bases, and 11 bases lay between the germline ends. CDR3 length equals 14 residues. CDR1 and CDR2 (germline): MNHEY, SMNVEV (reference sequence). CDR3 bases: TGTGCCAGCAGTTTAAGCCGGGGTTTCAATGAGCAGTTCTTC. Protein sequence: CASSLSRGFNEQFF.

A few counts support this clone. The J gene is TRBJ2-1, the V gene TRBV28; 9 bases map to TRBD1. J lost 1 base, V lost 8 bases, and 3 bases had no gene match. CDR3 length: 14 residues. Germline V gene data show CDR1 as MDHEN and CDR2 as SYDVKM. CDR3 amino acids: CASGTGSSYNEQFF. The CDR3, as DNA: TGTGCCAGCGGGACAGGGAGTTCCTACAATGAGCAGTTCTTC.

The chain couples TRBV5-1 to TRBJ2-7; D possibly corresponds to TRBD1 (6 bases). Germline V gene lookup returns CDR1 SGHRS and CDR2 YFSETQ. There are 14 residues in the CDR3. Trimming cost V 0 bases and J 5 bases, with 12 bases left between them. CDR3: CASSLGQTGHEQYF. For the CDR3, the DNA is TGCGCCAGCAGCTTGGGACAGACAGGACACGAGCAGTACTTC.

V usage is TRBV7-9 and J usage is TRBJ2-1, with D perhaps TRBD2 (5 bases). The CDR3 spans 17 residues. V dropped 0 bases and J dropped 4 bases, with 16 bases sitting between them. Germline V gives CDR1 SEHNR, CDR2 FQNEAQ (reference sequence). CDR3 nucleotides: TGTGCCAGCAGCTTAGCGGGCGGGCCCATCCGATACAATGAGCAGTTCTTC. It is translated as CASSLAGGPIRYNEQFF.

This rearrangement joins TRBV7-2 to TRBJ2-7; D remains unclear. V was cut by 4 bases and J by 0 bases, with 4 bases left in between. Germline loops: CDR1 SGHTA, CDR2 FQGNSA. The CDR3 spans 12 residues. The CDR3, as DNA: TGTGCCAGCAGCTCGAACTCCTACGAGCAGTACTTC. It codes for CASSSNSYEQYF.

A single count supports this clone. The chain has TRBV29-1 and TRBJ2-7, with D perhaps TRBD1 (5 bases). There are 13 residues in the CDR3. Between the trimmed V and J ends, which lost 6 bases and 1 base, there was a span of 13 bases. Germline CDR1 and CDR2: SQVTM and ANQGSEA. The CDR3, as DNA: TGCAGCGTAACCGCAGGGAATTCCTACGAGCAGTACTTC. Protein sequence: CSVTAGNSYEQYF.

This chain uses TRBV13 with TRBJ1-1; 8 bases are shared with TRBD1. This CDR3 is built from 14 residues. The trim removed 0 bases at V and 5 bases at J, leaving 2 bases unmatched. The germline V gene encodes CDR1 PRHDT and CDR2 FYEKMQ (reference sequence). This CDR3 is CASSLGWDRTEAFF. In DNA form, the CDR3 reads TGTGCCAGCAGCTTAGGTTGGGACAGGACTGAAGCTTTCTTT.

CDR3 sequence: CASSPGRDRGTEAFF. DNA for the CDR3: TGTGCCAGCAGCCCCGGGAGGGACAGGGGCACTGAAGCTTTCTTT. The chain has TRBV7-6 and TRBJ1-1; TRBD1 matches 10 bases. CDR1 and CDR2 from the germline V gene are SGHVS and FNYEAQ. The CDR3 is made up of 15 amino acids. V lost 5 bases, J lost 4 bases, and 7 bases stayed unmatched.

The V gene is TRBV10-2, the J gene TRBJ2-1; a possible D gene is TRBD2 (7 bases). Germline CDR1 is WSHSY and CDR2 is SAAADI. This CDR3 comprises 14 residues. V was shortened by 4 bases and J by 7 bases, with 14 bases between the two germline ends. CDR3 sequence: CASSALQGLNEQFF. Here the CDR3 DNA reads TGCGCCAGCAGTGCACTACAGGGACTAAATGAGCAGTTCTTC.

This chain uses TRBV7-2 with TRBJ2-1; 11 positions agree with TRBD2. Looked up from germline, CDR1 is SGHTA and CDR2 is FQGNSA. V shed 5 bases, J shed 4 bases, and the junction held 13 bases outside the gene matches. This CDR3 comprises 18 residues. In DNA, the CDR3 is TGTGCCAGCAGCCCGAACATTTTAGCGGGGGGGTTATACAATGAGCAGTTCTTC. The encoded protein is CASSPNILAGGLYNEQFF.

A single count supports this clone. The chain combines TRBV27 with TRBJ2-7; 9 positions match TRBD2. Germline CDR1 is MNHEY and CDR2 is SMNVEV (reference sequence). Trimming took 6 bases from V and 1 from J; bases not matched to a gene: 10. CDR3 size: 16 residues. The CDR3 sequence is CASSPALAGVSYEQYF. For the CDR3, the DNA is TGTGCCAGCAGCCCAGCCTTAGCGGGGGTTTCCTACGAGCAGTACTTC.

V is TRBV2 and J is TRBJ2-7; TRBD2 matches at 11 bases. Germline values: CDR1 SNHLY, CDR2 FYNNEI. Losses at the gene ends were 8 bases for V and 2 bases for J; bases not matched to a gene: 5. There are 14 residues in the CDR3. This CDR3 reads CASGGLAGTYEQYF. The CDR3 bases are TGTGCCAGCGGCGGACTAGCGGGTACCTACGAGCAGTACTTC.

The CDR3 region has the DNA TGTGCCAGCAGTTACTCGATCAGGGGTGACACAGATACGCAGTATTTT. This gives the protein CASSYSIRGDTDTQYF. The rearrangement uses TRBV6-5 and TRBJ2-3; a possible D gene is TRBD1 (6 bases). The CDR3 has 16 amino acids. Germline CDR1 MNHEY, CDR2 SVGAGI. V was trimmed by 0 bases and J by 2 bases, leaving 12 bases between them.